This T cell receptor beta chain was captured in a study of shared clonotypes between healthy human individuals. The method was immunoSEQ multiplex PCR; TCRdb's version includes in-frame clones alone and lacks a portion of them. The sample lists hundreds of thousands of clones, roughly 96% occurring once. Germline values: CDR1 SNHLY, CDR2 FYNNEI. With 4 bases clipped from V and 0 bases from J, the junction kept 5 bases outside the gene matches. The CDR3 sequence is 16 residues long. In the naive CD8 group, cells lacked CD45RO and were positively selected for CCR7, so terminally differentiated effector memory CD45RA+ cells were left out.

Sequencing input: naive CD8+ T cells sorted from blood. The receptor's source is a man aged 25 to 45 in good health. The V call is TRBV2, the J call TRBJ1-4; 7 bases match TRBD1. CDR3 in amino acids: CASSVGDSATNEKLFF. CDR3 DNA: TGTGCCAGCAGTGTAGGGGACAGTGCAACTAATGAAAAACTGTTTTTT.